This T cell receptor (beta chain) was identified in a study of cytotoxic CD8 clonotypes in ibrutinib-treated CLL. Study at large: Partial responders roughly 25, complete 2; some twelve progressed and 14 stayed in remission by median 68 months.

On this clone itself: Antigen: not known.

TCRdb's copy holds only in-frame clones and misses some; the assay was immunoSEQ multiplex PCR. The sample yields 200,000 to 250,000 clones, roughly 73% seen once. General study results and limits: The study found public clonotypes uncommon, contracting or stable on treatment.

From germline, CDR1 is SGHNT and CDR2 YYREEE (reference sequence). The ends were cut back, 2 bases at V and 4 bases at J, with 10 bases in the middle. The CDR3 is 14 residues long. TCR beta library input comprised roughly 1.8 micrograms of genomic DNA from cryopreserved PBMCs. The chain is built from TRBV5-4 and TRBJ2-1; no firm D call. Source: PBMCs, taken after 12 months of ibrutinib treatment. The receptor's source is a human donor with chronic lymphocytic leukemia. The CDR3 DNA is TGTGCCAGCAGCTTCGGAACAGTGTACAATGAGCAGTTCTTC. Protein: CASSFGTVYNEQFF.